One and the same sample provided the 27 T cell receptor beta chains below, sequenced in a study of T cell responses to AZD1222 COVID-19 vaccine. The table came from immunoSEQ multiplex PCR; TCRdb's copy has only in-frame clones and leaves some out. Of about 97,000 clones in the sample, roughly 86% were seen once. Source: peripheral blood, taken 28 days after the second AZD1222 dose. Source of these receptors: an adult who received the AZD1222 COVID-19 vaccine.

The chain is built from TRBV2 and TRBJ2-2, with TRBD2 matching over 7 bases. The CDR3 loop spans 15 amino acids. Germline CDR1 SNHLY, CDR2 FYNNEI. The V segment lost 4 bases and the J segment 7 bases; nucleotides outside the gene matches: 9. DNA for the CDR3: TGTGCCAGCAGTGTGCGGGGGTCTGTTGGCGGGGAGCTGTTTTTT. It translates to CASSVRGSVGGELFF.

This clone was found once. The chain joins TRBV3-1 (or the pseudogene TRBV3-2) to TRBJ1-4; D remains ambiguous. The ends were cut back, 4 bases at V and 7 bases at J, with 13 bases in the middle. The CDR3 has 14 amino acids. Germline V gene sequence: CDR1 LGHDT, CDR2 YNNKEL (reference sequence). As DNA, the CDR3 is TGTGCCAGCAGCCCCTCCGGGATACGTGAAAAACTGTTTTTT. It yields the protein CASSPSGIREKLFF.

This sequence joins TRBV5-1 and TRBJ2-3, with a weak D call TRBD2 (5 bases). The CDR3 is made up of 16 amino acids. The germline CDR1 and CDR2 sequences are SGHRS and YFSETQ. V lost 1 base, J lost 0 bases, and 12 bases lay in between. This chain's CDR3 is CASSLMRASSTDTQYF. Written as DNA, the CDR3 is TGCGCCAGCAGCTTGATGAGGGCGTCTAGCACAGATACGCAGTATTTT.

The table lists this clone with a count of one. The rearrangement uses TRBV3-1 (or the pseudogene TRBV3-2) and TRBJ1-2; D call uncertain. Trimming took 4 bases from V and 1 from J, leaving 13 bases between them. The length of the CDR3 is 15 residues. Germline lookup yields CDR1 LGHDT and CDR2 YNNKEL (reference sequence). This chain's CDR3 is CASSPVGRNNYGYTF. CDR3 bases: TGTGCCAGCAGCCCTGTGGGAAGGAATAACTATGGCTACACCTTC.

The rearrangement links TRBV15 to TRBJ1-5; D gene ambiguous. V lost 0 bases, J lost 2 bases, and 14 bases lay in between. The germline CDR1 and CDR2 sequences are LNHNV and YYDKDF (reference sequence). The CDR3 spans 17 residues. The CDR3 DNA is TGTGCCACCAGCAGAGATATGGGTACGGTCGGCAATCAGCCCCAGCATTTT. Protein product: CATSRDMGTVGNQPQHF. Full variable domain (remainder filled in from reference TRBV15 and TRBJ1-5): DAMVIQNPRYQVTQFGKPVTLSCSQTLNHNVMYWYQQKSSQAPKLLFHYYDKDFNNEADTPDNFQSRRPNTSFCFLDIRSPGLGDTAMYLCATSRDMGTVGNQPQHFGDGTRLSIL.

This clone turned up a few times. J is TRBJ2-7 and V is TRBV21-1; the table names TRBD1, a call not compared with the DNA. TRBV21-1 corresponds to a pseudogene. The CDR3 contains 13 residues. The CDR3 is CASSKGALYEQYF. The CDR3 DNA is TGTGCCAGCAGCAAAGGGGCCCTCTACGAGCAGTACTTC.

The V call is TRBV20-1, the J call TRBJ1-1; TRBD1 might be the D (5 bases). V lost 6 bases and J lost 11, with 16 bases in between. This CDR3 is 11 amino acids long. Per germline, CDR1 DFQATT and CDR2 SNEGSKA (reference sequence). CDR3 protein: CSAGDFPKAFF. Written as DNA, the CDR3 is TGCAGTGCGGGGGACTTCCCGAAGGCTTTCTTT.

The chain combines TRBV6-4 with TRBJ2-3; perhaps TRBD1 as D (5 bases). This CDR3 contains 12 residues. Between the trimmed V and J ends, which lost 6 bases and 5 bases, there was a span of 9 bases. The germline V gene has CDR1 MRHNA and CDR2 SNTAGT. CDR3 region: CASSATGDTQYF. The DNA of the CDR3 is TGTGCCAGCAGCGCTACAGGAGATACGCAGTATTTT.

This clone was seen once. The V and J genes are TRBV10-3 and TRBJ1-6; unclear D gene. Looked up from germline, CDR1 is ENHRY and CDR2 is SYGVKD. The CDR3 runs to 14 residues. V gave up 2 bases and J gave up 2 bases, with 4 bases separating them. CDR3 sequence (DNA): TGTGCCATCAGTGAGCTGGCCTATAATTCACCCCTCCACTTT. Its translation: CAISELAYNSPLHF.

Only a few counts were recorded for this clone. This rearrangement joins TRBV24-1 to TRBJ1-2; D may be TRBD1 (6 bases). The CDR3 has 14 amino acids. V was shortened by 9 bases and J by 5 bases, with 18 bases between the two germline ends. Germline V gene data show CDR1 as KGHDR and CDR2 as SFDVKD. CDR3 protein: CATPKGGRWYGYTF. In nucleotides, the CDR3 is TGTGCCACCCCCAAGGGGGGGAGATGGTATGGCTACACCTTC.

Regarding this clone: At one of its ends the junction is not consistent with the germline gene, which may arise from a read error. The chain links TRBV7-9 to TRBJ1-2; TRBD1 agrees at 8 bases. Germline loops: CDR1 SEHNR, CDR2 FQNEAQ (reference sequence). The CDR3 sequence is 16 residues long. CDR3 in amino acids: CASSLALKETGDQMAF. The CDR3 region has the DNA TGTGCCAGCAGCTTAGCGCTAAAGGAGACAGGGGACCAGATGGCCTTC.

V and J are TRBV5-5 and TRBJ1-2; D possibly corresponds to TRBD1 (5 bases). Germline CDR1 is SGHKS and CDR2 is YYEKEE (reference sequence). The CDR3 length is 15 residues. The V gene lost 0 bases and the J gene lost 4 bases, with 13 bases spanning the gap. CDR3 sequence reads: CASSLEGRVGYGYTF. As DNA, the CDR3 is TGTGCCAGCAGCTTGGAGGGCAGGGTGGGCTATGGCTACACCTTC.

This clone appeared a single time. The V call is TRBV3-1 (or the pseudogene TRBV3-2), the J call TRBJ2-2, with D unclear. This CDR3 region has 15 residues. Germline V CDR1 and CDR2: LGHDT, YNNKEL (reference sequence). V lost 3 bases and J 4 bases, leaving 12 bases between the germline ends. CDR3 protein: CASSHVGSPTGELFF. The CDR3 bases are TGTGCCAGCAGCCATGTCGGCTCACCCACCGGGGAGCTGTTTTTT.

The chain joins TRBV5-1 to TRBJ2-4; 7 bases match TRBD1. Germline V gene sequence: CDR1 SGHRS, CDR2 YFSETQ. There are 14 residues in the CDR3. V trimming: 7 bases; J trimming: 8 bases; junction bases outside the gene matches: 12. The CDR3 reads CASQRQGVGDIQYF. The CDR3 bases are TGCGCCAGCCAAAGACAGGGTGTTGGAGACATTCAGTACTTC.

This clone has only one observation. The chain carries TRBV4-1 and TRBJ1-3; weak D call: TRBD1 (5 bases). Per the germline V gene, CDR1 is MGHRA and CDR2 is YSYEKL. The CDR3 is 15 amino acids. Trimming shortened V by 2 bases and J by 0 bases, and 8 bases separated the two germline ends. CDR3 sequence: CASSQRQSSGNTIYF. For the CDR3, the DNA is TGCGCCAGCAGCCAACGACAGAGCTCTGGAAACACCATATATTTT.

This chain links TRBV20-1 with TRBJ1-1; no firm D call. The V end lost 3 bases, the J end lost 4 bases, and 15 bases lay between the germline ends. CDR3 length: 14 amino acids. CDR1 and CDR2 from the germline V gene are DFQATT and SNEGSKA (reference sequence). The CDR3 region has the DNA TGCAGTGCTAGTAGAGGCCATGAAATCACTGAAGCTTTCTTT. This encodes CSASRGHEITEAFF.

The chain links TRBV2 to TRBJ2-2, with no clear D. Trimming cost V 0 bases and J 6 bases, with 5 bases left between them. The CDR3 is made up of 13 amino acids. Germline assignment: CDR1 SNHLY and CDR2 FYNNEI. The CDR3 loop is CASSEAPAGELFF. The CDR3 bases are TGTGCCAGCAGTGAAGCGCCGGCCGGGGAGCTGTTTTTT.

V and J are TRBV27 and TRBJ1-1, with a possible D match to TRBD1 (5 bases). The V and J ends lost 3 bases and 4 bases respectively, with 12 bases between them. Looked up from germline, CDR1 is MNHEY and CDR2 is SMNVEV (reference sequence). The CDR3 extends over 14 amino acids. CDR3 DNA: TGTGCCAGCAGTTTCGGGGGGTTGGGCACTGAAGCTTTCTTT. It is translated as CASSFGGLGTEAFF.

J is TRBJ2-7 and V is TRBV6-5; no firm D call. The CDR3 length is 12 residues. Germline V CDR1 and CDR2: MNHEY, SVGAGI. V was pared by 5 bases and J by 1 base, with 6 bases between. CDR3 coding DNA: TGTGCCAGCAGTCCCGGGTCCTACGAGCAGTACTTC. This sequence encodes CASSPGSYEQYF.

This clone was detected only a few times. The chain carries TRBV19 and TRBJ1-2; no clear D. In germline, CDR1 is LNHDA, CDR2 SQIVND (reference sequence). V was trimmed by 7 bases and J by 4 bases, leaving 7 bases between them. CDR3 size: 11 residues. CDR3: CASKHVYGYTF. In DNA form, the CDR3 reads TGTGCCAGTAAGCACGTCTATGGCTACACCTTC.

The CDR3, as DNA: TGTGCCAGCAGTTTAAGGACGATGTTAGGCACAGATACGCAGTATTTT. Translating gives CASSLRTMLGTDTQYF. The chain uses TRBV27 and TRBJ2-3; no firm D call. Germline assignment: CDR1 MNHEY and CDR2 SMNVEV (reference sequence). CDR3 length equals 16 residues. V lost 2 bases and J lost 1, with 13 bases in between.

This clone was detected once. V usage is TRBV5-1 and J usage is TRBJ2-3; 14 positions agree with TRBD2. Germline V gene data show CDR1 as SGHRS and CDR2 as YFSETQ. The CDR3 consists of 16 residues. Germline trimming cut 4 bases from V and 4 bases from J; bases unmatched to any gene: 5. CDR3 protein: CASSPGTSGGSDTQYF. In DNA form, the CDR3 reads TGCGCCAGCAGCCCCGGGACTAGCGGGGGTTCAGATACGCAGTATTTT.

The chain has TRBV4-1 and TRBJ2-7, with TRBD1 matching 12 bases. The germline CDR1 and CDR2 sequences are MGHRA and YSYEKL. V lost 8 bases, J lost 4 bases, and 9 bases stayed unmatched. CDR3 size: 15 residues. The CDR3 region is CASGLPGQGAYEQYF. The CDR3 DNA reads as TGCGCCAGCGGGTTGCCGGGACAGGGGGCTTACGAGCAGTACTTC.

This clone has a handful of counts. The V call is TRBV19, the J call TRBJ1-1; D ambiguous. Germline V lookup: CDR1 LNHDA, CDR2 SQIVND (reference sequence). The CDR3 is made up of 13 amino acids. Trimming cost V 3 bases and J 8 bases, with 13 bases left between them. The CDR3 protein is CASSMSGGVEAFF. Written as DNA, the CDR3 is TGTGCCAGTAGTATGAGTGGCGGAGTCGAAGCTTTCTTT.

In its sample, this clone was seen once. CDR3 nucleotides: TGTGCCAGCAGCTTAGCTTCAGGGATTGGGGCCAACGTCCTGACTTTC. Protein sequence: CASSLASGIGANVLTF. The chain links TRBV7-9 to TRBJ2-6; maybe TRBD1 (5 bases). CDR3 size: 16 residues. The germline V and J ends were trimmed by 0 bases and 3 bases, with 9 bases remaining between them. CDR1 is SEHNR, CDR2 FQNEAQ, per germline (reference sequence).

In DNA, the CDR3 is TGCGCCAGCAGCGTAGGACAGGGGAGAAACGCTGGAAACACCATATATTTT. Amino acids: CASSVGQGRNAGNTIYF. The chain is built from TRBV5-1 and TRBJ1-3; 9 nucleotides agree with TRBD1. Germline-derived CDR1 and CDR2 are SGHRS and YFSETQ. Unmatched junction bases numbered 10, after V lost 4 bases and J lost 2 bases. The CDR3 is 17 residues long.

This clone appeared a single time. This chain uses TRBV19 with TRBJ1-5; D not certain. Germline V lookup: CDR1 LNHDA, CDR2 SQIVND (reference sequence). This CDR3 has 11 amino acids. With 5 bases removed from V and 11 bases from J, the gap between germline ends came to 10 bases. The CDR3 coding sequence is TGTGCCAGTAGTGGAGGGAGGACCCAGCATTTT. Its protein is CASSGGRTQHF.